This T cell receptor (beta chain) was sequenced for a study of blood T cell repertoires in COVID-19 (dated by TCRdb to the early 2020s). Regarding the research as a whole: Collaborator samples came from the United States, Italy and Spain and covered acute and convalescent phases of COVID-19. The material from the prospective study consisted of cDNA or gDNA derived from T cells, B-cell-depleted T cells, or PBMCs. The dataset comprised deeply sampled blood TCRbeta repertoires from subjects exposed to, actively infected with, or recovered from COVID-19. The repertoires were made available in a free public database intended to serve as a resource for research on the immune response to SARS-CoV-2. The samples were drawn from the first 160 participants of the ongoing ImmuneRACE study and from 1,254 subjects provided by 6 global collaborators. Nearly every sample came with metadata listing a de-identified subject ID, COVID-19 status, age in years and sex. HLA class I and class II types, where available, came from metadata supplied by the sample provider rather than from assay-based typing. The paper's findings and limits, for the study overall: How much clinical and demographic metadata was included differed by source and by participant, and the metadata was provided uncurated.

Including cysteine and phenylalanine, the CDR3 has 12 amino acids. Only CDR3 DNA is held: 36 bases, read in frame from base 1. As encoded in the germline V gene, CDR1 is SQVTM while CDR2 is ANQGSEA. Trimming costs V 3 bases and J 4 bases, and their ends lie 9 bases apart. The immunoSEQ Assay, a bias-controlled multiplex PCR, was used to amplify TCRbeta CDR3 regions from genomic DNA. The original methods were these. The number of nucleated cells in each sample was estimated by amplification of reference gene primers within the assay. To quantify the absolute abundance of each unique TCRbeta CDR3 rearrangement, sequence reads were collapsed and filtered. Productive Simpson clonality was computed per sample as the square root of Simpson's diversity index over productive rearrangements. Sourced from immuneACCESS, this table was stored by TCRdb with only in-frame sequences that have V and J called. A share of the clones is absent; for the studies checked, an unresolved V gene accounts for under half, and the remainder has no known explanation. The V and J calls and the clone size are those of that table, but D and trimming were determined from the DNA. This sample holds more than 85,000 clones; 70% to 85% were observed only once. Jointly, the top ten make up approximately 9.6% of the sample.

Of note for this clone: No antigen is known for it. Base qualities are not at hand, and no much larger clone is one base apart.

Each collaborating institution followed its own protocols to collect whole blood in K2EDTA tubes. Collaborator samples were shipped for TCRbeta analysis as frozen whole blood, isolated PBMCs, or DNA extracted from either sample type. The sequence was collected from a man aged 60 to 69 with active or convalescent COVID-19. Rearrangement joined TRBV29-1 to TRBJ1-1, with TRBD1 perhaps the D gene, on 5 matching bases. Sample: peripheral blood. The DNA reads TGCAGCGTTGAGGGGGACTTCACTGAAGCTTTCTTT. Its protein reads: CSVEGDFTEAFF.